This T cell receptor beta chain derives from a study of blood T cell repertoires in COVID-19 (TCRdb year 2020). As for the study more broadly: Collaborator samples came from the United States, Italy and Spain and covered acute and convalescent phases of COVID-19. The samples were drawn from two sources: the first 160 participants of the ongoing ImmuneRACE study, and 1,000 to 1,500 subjects contributed by 6 global collaborators. The prospective study material was composed of cDNA or gDNA derived from T cells, B-cell-depleted T cells, or PBMCs. The dataset comprised deeply sampled blood TCRbeta repertoires from subjects exposed to, actively infected with, or recovered from COVID-19. The repertoires were made available in a free public database intended to serve as a resource for research on the immune response to SARS-CoV-2. A de-identified subject ID, COVID-19 status, age in years and sex were almost always included in the sample metadata. Where available, HLA class I and class II types were obtained from metadata supplied by the sample provider rather than from assay-based typing.

TCRbeta CDR3 regions were amplified from genomic DNA by means of the immunoSEQ Assay, a bias-controlled multiplex PCR. The authors processed their data as follows. Nucleated cell counts per sample were estimated from amplification of reference gene primers within the assay. To quantify the absolute abundance of each unique TCRbeta CDR3 rearrangement, sequence reads were collapsed and filtered. For each sample, productive Simpson clonality was calculated by taking the square root of Simpson's diversity index across productive rearrangements. Not all clones reach the TCRdb copy of this immuneACCESS table, which keeps in-frame sequences only. Checked studies attribute under half of the gap to unresolved V genes and leave the rest unexplained. The V and J calls and clone size are taken from that table; D and trimming were inferred from the DNA. For this sample the table gives 200,000 to 250,000 clones, of which around 82% were detected only once. The ten largest clones represent 4.8% of the sample.

The junction shows trimming of 5 bases on V and 7 bases on J, plus 12 bases between the germline ends. The germline V gene (reference sequence) provides CDR1 SEHNR and CDR2 FQNEAQ. Spanning cysteine to phenylalanine, the CDR3 consists of 13 amino acids. The CDR3 DNA has 39 bases and is translated from base 1. Participants in the prospective study were aged roughly 18 to 90 years, lived in 20 to 25 United States geographic areas, and enrolled through a virtual design. Cohort assignment in the prospective study relied on participant-reported clinical history from a screening survey and a study questionnaire. Exposed participants had been in contact with someone with a PCR-confirmed or clinician-diagnosed COVID-19 case within 2 weeks of study entry. Mobile phlebotomists in the prospective study collected whole blood, serum and a nasopharyngeal or oropharyngeal swab from every participant. Additional blood draws and questionnaires over an approximately two-month period could optionally be provided by prospective study participants. Before DNA extraction, blood samples from the prospective study were shipped at room temperature or frozen.

As for this clone: Its antigen has not been determined. No much larger clone exists at a distance of one base, and base qualities are not known.

The investigation overall reported the following: Clinical and demographic metadata were provided uncurated, with the amount varying by source and participant.

This clonotype was obtained from a woman between 50 and 59 years old who had been exposed to COVID-19. What was sequenced was PBMCs or T cells enriched from blood (not recorded which). This chain is built from TRBV7-9 and TRBJ1-3, and perhaps TRBD1 as D gene, on 5 matching bases. CDR3 protein: CASSPGNWNTIYF. The DNA is as follows: TGTGCCAGCAGCCCAGGGAATTGGAACACCATATATTTT.